This paragraph covers one TCR beta chain sequence. The data were produced by immunoSEQ multiplex PCR, yet TCRdb's version contains in-frame clones alone and is incomplete. Counted here are fewer than 110,000 clones, 90% occurring once; the ten biggest clones make up approximately 1.3%. These data belong to a study of T cell responses to AZD1222 COVID-19 vaccine. Looked up from germline, CDR1 is MDHEN and CDR2 is SYDVKM. This CDR3 has 13 amino acids. Trimming stripped 3 bases from V and 3 bases from J, with 6 bases between. The chain recombines TRBV28 with TRBJ1-5; D is undetermined. Sequenced material: peripheral blood, taken on day 0 of AZD1222 vaccination. The source is an adult in good health. The DNA of the CDR3 is TGTGCCAGCAGTTTCTCGACCAATCAGCCCCAGCATTTT. It codes for CASSFSTNQPQHF. The full variable domain, its missing parts supplied by reference TRBV28 and TRBJ1-5, is DVKVTQSSRYLVKRTGEKVFLECVQDMDHENMFWYRQDPGLGLRLIYFSYDVKMKEKGDIPEGYSVSREKKERFSLILESASTNQTSMYLCASSFSTNQPQHFGDGTRLSIL.